This T cell receptor (beta chain) was profiled in a study of blood T cell repertoires in COVID-19. Profiling relied on immunoSEQ multiplex PCR, and the TCRdb table lists in-frame clones only, not all of them. The sample has about 380,000 clones, 81% seen once. V was pared by 3 bases and J by 7 bases, with 8 bases of the junction left unmatched. Looked up from germline, CDR1 is SGHDT and CDR2 is YYEEEE. This CDR3 is built from 14 residues. The source of this sequence is a human donor with acute or convalescent COVID-19. The donor label of this sample is uncertain. The chain couples TRBV5-6 to TRBJ1-2; 8 bases are a match to TRBD1. The specimen was peripheral blood. CDR3 region: CASSWGQVIGGYTF. In DNA form, the CDR3 reads TGTGCCAGCAGCTGGGGACAGGTGATAGGTGGCTACACCTTC.